The subject of this entry is one TCR beta chain. The antigen is not known. Trimming removed 5 bases from V and 2 bases from J; junction bases left unmatched: 8. The CDR3 loop spans 16 amino acids. These data originate in a study of identical twins. Study-wide results and limits: The analysis was cross-sectional rather than longitudinal within donors.

TCRdb re-called the 5' RACE reads through MiXCR, storing one row per CDR3 protein. The sample has 700,000 to 950,000 distinct CDR3 sequences; 9% to 15% are singletons. A further study also used this sample, focusing on yellow fever vaccine responses in identical twins.

Sequences were obtained from PBMCs. This TCR derives from a woman aged 18-30 years in good health. This sequence joins TRBV12-3 or TRBV12-4 and TRBJ1-5; 8 positions match TRBD1. The CDR3 nucleotides read TGTGCCAGCAGTCAGACAGGGGTATCCGGCAATCAGCCCCAGCATTTT. Translation: CASSQTGVSGNQPQHF.